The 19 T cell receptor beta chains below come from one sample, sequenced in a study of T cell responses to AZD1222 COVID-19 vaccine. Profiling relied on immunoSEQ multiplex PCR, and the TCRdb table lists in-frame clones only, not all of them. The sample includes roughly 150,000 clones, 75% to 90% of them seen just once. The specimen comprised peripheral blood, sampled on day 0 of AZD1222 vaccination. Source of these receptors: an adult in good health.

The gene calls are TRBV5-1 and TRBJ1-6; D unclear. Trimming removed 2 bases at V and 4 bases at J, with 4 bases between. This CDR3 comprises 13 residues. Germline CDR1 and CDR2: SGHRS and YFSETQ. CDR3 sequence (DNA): TGCGCCAGCAGCTTAAGTTATAATTCACCCCTCCACTTT. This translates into CASSLSYNSPLHF.

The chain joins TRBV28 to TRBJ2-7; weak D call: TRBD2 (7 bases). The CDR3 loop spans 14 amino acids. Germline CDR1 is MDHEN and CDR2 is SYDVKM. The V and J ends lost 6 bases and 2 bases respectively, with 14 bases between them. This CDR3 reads CASSRGGRAYEQYF. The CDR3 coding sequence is TGTGCCAGCAGCCGCGGGGGCAGGGCCTACGAGCAGTACTTC. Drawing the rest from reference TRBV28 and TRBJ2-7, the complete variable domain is DVKVTQSSRYLVKRTGEKVFLECVQDMDHENMFWYRQDPGLGLRLIYFSYDVKMKEKGDIPEGYSVSREKKERFSLILESASTNQTSMYLCASSRGGRAYEQYFGPGTRLTVT.

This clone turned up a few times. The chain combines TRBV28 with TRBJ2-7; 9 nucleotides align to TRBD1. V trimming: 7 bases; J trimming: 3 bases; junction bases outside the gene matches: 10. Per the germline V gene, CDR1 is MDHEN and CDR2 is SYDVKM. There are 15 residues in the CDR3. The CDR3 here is CASTRGTGQGYEQYF. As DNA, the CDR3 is TGTGCCAGCACCCGAGGGACGGGACAGGGCTACGAGCAGTACTTC.

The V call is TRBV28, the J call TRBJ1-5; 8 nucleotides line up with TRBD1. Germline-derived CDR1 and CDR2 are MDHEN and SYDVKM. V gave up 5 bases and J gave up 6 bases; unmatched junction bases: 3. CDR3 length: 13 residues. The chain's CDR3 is CASSQGAGQPQHF. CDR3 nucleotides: TGTGCCAGCAGTCAGGGGGCCGGTCAGCCCCAGCATTTT.

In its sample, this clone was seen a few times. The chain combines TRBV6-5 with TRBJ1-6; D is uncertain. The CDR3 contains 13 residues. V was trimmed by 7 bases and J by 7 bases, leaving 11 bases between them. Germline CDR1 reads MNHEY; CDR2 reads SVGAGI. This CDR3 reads CASNPFGNSPLHF. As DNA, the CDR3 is TGTGCCAGCAACCCCTTTGGCAATTCACCCCTCCACTTT.

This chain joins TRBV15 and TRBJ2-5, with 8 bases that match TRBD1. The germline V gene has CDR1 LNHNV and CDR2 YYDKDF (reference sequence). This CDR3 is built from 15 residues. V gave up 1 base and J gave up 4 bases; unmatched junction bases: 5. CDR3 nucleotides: TGTGCCACCAGCAGAGGGGCGCAGGGGGCAGAGACCCAGTACTTC. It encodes CATSRGAQGAETQYF.

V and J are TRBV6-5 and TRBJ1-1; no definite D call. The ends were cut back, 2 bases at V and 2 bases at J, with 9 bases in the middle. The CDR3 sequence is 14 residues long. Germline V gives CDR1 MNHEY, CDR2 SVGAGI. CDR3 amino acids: CASSYRGSNTEAFF. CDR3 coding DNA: TGTGCCAGCAGTTACCGAGGCAGTAACACTGAAGCTTTCTTT.

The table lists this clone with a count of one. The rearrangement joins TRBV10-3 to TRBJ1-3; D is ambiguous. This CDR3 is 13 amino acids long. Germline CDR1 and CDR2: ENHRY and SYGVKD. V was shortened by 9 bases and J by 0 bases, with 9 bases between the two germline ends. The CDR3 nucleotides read TGTGCCATTAAGACCGGCTCTGGAAACACCATATATTTT. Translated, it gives CAIKTGSGNTIYF.

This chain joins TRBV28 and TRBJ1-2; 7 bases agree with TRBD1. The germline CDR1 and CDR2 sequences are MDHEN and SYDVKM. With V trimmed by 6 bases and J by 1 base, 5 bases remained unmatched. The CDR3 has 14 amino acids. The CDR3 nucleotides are TGTGCCAGCAGACTCGGACAGGTTAACTATGGCTACACCTTC. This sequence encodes CASRLGQVNYGYTF.

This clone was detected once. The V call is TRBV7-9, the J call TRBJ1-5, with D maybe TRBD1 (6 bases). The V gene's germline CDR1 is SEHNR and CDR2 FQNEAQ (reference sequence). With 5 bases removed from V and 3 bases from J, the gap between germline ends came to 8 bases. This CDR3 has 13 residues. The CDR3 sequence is CASSGDNNQPQHF. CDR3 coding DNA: TGTGCCAGCAGCGGGGACAACAATCAGCCCCAGCATTTT.

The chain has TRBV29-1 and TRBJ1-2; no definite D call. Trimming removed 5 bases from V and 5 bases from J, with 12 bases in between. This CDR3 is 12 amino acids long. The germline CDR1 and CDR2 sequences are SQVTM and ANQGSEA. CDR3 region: CSVLGNGYGYTF. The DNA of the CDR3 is TGCAGCGTTCTCGGGAACGGGTATGGCTACACCTTC.

The CDR3 DNA follows: TGTGCCAGCAGTGAAGGTTCAGGGGGCAGCTACGAGCAGTACTTC. Its translation is CASSEGSGGSYEQYF. This rearrangement joins TRBV6-1 to TRBJ2-7, with 8 nucleotides matching TRBD1. The trim removed 1 base at V and 3 bases at J, leaving 5 bases unmatched. Germline lookup yields CDR1 MNHNS and CDR2 SASEGT. There are 15 residues in the CDR3.

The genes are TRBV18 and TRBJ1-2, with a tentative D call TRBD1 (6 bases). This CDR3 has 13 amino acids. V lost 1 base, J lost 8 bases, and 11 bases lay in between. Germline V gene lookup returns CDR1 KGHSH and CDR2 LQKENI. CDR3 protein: CASSPQGVLGYTF. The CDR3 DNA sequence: TGTGCCAGCTCACCACAGGGGGTTTTAGGCTACACCTTC.

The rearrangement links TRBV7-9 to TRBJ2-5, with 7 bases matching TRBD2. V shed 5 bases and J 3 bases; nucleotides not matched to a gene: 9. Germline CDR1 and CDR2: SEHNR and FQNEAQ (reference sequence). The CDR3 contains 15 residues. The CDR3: CASSVLLADKETQYF. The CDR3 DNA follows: TGTGCCAGCAGCGTACTCCTAGCGGATAAAGAGACCCAGTACTTC.

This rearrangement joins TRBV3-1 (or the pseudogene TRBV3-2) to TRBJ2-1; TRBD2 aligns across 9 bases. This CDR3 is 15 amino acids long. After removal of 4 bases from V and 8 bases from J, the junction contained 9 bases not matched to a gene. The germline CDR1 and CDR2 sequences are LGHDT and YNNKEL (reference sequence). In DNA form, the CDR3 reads TGTGCCAGCAGCCGGATTCAGGCGGGGGGGCATGAGCAGTTCTTC. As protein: CASSRIQAGGHEQFF.

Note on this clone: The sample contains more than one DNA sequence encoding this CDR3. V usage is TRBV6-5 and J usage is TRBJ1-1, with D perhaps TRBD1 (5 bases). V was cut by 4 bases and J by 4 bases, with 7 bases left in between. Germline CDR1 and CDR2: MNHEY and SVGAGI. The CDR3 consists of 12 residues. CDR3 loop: CASSSRVTEAFF. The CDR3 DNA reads TGTGCCAGCAGTTCCAGGGTCACTGAAGCTTTCTTT.

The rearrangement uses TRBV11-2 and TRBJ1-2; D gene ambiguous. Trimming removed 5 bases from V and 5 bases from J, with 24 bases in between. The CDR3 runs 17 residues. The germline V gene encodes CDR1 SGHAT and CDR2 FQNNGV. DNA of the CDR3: TGTGCCAGCAGCCCTACCTCACCTCTACCGAACCAATATGGCTACACCTTC. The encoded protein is CASSPTSPLPNQYGYTF. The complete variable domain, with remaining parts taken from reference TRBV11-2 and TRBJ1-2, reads EAGVAQSPRYKIIEKRQSVAFWCNPISGHATLYWYQQILGQGPKLLIQFQNNGVVDDSQLPKDRFSAERLKGVDSTLKIQPAKLEDSAVYLCASSPTSPLPNQYGYTFGSGTRLTVV.

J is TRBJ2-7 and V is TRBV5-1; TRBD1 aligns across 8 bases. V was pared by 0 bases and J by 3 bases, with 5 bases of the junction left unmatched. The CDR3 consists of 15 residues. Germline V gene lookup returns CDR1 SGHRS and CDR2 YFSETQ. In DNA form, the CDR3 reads TGCGCCAGCAGCTTGGTGGCAGGGGGCATCTACGAGCAGTACTTC. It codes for CASSLVAGGIYEQYF.

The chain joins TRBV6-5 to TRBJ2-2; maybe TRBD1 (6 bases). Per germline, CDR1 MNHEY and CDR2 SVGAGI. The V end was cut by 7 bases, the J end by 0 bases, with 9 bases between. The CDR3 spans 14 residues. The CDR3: CASKDRSNTGELFF. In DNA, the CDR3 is TGTGCCAGCAAGGACAGATCGAACACCGGGGAGCTGTTTTTT.